Below, one T cell receptor (beta chain) is given with its context. As yet, its antigen is unknown. The CDR3 sequence is 14 residues long. The V end lost 3 bases, the J end lost 2 bases, and 10 bases lay between the germline ends. Germline CDR1 and CDR2: SNHLY and FYNNEI. This entry is derived from a study of Graves' ophthalmopathy and Graves' hyperthyroidism. Study-wide results and caveats: Ophthalmopathy versus stable hyperthyroidism: 13-signature model gave around 85% sensitivity, 81.08% specificity.

Amplification of the TCR beta CDR3 regions used RNA transcripts (as template). The first-round RT-PCR employed HTBI primers together with the Qiagen OneStep RT-PCR kit. A multiplex PCR was then performed as the second round. TCRdb itself ran the multiplex PCR reads through MiXCR, one entry per CDR3 protein. The sample shows 500,000 to 800,000 distinct CDR3 sequences, roughly 39% of them seen only once. The source of this sequence is an adult man with Graves' ophthalmopathy. Sample: peripheral blood. The chain employs TRBV2 and TRBJ1-2; D might be TRBD1 (5 bases). As DNA, the CDR3 is TGTGCCAGCAGTGAGTTGGGACGGAACTATGGCTACACCTTC. It specifies CASSELGRNYGYTF.